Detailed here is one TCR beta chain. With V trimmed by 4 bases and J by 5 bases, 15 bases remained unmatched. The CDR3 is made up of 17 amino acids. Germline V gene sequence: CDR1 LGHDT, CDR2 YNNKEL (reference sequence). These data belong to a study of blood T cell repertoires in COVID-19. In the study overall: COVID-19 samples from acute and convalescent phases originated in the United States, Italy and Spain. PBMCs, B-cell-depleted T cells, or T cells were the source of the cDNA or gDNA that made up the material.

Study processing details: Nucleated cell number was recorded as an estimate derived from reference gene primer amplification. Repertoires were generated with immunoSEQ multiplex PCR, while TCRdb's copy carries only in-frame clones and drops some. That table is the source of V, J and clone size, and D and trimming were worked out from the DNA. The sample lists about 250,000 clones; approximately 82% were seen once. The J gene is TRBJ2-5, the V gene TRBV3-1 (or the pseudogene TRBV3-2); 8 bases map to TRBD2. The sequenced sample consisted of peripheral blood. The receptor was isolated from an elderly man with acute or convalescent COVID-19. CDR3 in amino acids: CASSLRLSRGVWETQYF. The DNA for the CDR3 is TGTGCCAGCAGCCTCCGACTGTCGCGGGGGGTTTGGGAGACCCAGTACTTC.